This entry is about one T cell receptor beta chain. The antigen is undetermined. The data are from a study of radiotherapy plus CTLA-4 blockade in lung cancer. Study at large: Around 18% of enrolled patients responded objectively, and 31% had disease control.

The study gave focal radiation plus ipilimumab CTLA-4 blockade to patients with chemo-refractory metastatic non-small-cell lung cancer. Sequencing was performed with immunoSEQ multiplex PCR; in TCRdb, only in-frame clones are kept and a portion is missing. Among 55,000 to 80,000 clones, more than 75% were seen once, and the ten largest hold around 40%. Study results and limitations: Radiotherapy with ipilimumab was followed by blood expansion of tumor-derived clones. How blood T cell clones changed early, along with interferon-beta, reportedly forecast response best.

From germline, CDR1 is LNHDA and CDR2 SQIVND (reference sequence). This CDR3 comprises 16 residues. Unmatched junction bases numbered 7, after V lost 6 bases and J lost 0 bases. Sequences were derived from peripheral blood, sampled from a patient treated with radiotherapy plus ipilimumab. This sequence joins TRBV19 and TRBJ1-5; 8 nucleotides align to TRBD1. The sequence came from a human donor with non-small cell lung cancer that progressed on radiotherapy plus ipilimumab. In DNA form, the CDR3 reads TGTGCCAGTAGCCCCGGGACAGGAGATAGCAATCAGCCCCAGCATTTT. Translation: CASSPGTGDSNQPQHF.